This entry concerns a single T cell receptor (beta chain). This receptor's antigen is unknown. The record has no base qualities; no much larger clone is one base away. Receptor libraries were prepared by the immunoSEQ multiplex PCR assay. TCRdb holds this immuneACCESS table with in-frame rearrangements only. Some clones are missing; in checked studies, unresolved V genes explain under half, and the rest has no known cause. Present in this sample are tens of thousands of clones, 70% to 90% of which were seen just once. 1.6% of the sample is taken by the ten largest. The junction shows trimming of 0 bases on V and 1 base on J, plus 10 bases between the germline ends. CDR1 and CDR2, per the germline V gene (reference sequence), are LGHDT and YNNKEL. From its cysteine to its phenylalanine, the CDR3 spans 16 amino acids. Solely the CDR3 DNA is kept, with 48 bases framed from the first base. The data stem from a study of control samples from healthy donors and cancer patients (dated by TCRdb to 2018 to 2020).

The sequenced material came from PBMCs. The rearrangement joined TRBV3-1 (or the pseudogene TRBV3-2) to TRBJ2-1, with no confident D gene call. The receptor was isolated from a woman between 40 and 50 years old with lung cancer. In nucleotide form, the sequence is TGTGCCAGCAGCCAAGATAGGTGGCGGTCCTACAATGAGCAGTTCTTC. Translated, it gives CASSQDRWRSYNEQFF.